This T cell receptor beta chain derives from a study of blood T cells in healthy people across ages. Losses at the gene ends were 2 bases for V and 8 bases for J; bases not matched to a gene: 8. CDR1 is MNHNY and CDR2 is SVGAGI in the germline V gene (reference sequence). This CDR3 region has 15 residues. Using a J-beta primer mix together with a sample-barcoded 5' primer, a second PCR was run for roughly 7 to 11 cycles. Through a template-switch adaptor with 12 random nucleotides, each cDNA molecule received a tag. Via MiXCR, TCRdb re-called the 5' RACE reads, giving one row per CDR3 protein. The sample yields 600,000 to 1,000,000 distinct CDR3 sequences, around 25% seen once. The same data also went into a second study, on T cells of mothers and their children.

Sequencing input: blood. The V gene is TRBV6-6, the J gene TRBJ1-5, with 8 bases aligning to TRBD1. The source is a boy aged 5-17 years in good health. CDR3 protein: CASSYGQGPAEPQHF. CDR3 bases: TGTGCCAGCAGTTACGGACAGGGCCCAGCGGAGCCCCAGCATTTT.